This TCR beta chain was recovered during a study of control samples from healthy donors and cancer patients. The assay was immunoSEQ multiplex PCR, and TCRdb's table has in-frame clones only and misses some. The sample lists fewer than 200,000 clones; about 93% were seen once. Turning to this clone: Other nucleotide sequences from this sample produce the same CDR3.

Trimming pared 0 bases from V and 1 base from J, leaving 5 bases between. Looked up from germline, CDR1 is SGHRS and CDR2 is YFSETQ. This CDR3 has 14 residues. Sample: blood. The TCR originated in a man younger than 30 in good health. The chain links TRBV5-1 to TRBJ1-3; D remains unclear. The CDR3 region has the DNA TGCGCCAGCAGCTTGGAAGGGTCTGGAAACACCATATATTTT. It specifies CASSLEGSGNTIYF.